This T cell receptor beta chain was recorded in a study of shared clonotypes between healthy human individuals. Whole-study findings and limits: Across a handful of donors, naive CD4 shared approximately 4.5%, naive CD8 around 3.5%, memory CD4 about 2.5%, memory CD8 0.4% to 0.5%.

With 6 bases removed from V and 4 bases from J, the gap between germline ends came to 16 bases. Germline CDR1 reads LNHNV; CDR2 reads YYDKDF (reference sequence). The length of the CDR3 is 15 residues. As regards this clone: Its cognate antigen is unknown.

This table comes from immunoSEQ multiplex PCR, and its TCRdb copy is limited to in-frame clones, with some not included. The table lists about 2.4 million clones, over 85% of them singletons. The chain uses TRBV15 and TRBJ1-5; no definite D call. The sequence was collected from a man aged 18 to 29 in good health. Some clones in this sample may be carry-over from other donors' samples. The sequenced material came from naive CD4+ T cells from PBMCs. Noted subset: CD45RA+ positively selected. DNA of the CDR3: TGTGCCACCAGGCCTACGTCGGGGTATAATCAGCCCCAGCATTTT. This sequence encodes CATRPTSGYNQPQHF.